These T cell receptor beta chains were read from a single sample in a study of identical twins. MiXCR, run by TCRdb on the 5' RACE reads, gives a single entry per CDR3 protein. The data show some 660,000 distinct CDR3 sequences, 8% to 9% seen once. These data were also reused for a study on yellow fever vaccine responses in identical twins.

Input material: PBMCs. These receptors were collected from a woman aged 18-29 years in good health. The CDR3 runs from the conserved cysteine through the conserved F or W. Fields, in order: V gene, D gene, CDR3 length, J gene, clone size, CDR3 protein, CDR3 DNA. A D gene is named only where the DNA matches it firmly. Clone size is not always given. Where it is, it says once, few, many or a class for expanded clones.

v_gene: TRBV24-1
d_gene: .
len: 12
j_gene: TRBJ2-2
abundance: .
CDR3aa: CATSDFAGELFF
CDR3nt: TGTGCCACCAGTGATTTTGCCGGGGAGCTGTTTTTT

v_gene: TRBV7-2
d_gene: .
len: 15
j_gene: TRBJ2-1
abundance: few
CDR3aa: CASSSASGGYNEQFF
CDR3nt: TGTGCCAGCAGCTCAGCATCCGGGGGCTACAATGAGCAGTTCTTC

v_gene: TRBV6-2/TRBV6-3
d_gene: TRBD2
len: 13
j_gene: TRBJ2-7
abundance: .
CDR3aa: CASSSGTSREQYF
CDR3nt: TGTGCCAGCAGCTCCGGGACTAGCCGCGAGCAGTACTTC

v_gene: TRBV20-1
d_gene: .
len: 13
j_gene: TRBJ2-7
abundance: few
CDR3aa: CSASDPGAFEQYF
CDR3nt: TGCAGTGCCTCCGACCCCGGGGCCTTCGAGCAGTACTTC

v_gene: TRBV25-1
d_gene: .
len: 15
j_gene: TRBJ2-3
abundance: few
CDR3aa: CASSEGGQIRDTQYF
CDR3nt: TGTGCCAGCAGTGAGGGGGGACAGATAAGAGATACGCAGTATTTT

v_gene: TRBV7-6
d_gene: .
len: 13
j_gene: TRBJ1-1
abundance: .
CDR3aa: CASSLSASLEAFF
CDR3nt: TGTGCCAGCAGCTTATCGGCCAGCCTTGAAGCTTTCTTT

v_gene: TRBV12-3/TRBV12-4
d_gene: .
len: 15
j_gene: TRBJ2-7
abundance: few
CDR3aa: CASSYGGGNSYEQYF
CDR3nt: TGTGCCAGCAGTTATGGGGGTGGGAACTCCTACGAGCAGTACTTC

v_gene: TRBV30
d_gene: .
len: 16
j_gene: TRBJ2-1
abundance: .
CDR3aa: CAWNWGADATYNEQFF
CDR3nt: TGTGCCTGGAATTGGGGGGCGGACGCGACTTACAATGAGCAGTTCTTC

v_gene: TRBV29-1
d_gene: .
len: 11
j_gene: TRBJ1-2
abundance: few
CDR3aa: CSVVERGGYTF
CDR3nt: TGCAGCGTTGTAGAGCGGGGGGGCTACACCTTC

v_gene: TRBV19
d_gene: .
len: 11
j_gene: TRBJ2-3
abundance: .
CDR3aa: CASGVSDTQYF
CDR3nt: TGTGCCAGTGGGGTTTCAGATACGCAGTATTTT

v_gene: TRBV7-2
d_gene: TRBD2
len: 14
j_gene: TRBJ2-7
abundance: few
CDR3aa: CASSFGGRAYEQYF
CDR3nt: TGTGCCAGCAGCTTCGGAGGGAGGGCCTACGAGCAGTACTTC

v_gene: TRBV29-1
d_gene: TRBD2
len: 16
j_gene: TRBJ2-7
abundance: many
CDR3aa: CSVVSSGRTLSYEQYF
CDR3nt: TGCAGCGTTGTGTCCAGCGGGAGGACTTTGTCCTACGAGCAGTACTTC

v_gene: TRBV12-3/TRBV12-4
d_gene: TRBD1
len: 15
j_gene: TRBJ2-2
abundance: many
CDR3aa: CASSLTGGKTGELFF
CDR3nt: TGTGCCAGCAGTTTGACAGGGGGAAAAACCGGGGAGCTGTTTTTT

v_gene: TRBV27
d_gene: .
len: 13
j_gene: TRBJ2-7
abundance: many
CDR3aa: CASSLGGLGEQYF
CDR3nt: TGTGCCAGCAGTTTAGGGGGATTGGGCGAGCAGTACTTC

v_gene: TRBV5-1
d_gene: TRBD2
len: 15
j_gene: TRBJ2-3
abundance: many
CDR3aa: CASSSTGLGTDTQYF
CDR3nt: TGCGCCAGCAGCTCGACGGGACTAGGCACAGATACGCAGTATTTT

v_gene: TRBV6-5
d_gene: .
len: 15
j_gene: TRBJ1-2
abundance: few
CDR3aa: CASSYSVEEYGGYTF
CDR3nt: TGTGCCAGCAGTTACTCGGTGGAGGAGTACGGTGGCTACACCTTC

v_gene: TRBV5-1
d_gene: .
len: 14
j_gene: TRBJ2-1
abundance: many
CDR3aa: CASSLSRGSNEQFF
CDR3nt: TGCGCCAGCAGCTTAAGTCGGGGGTCCAATGAGCAGTTCTTC

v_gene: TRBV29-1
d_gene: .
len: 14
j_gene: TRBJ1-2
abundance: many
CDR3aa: CSVEDGPGAYGYTF
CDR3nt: TGCAGCGTTGAAGACGGGCCGGGAGCATATGGCTACACCTTC

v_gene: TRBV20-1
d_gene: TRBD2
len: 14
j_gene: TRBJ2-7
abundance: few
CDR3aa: CSARATSGTYEQYF
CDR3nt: TGCAGTGCTAGAGCAACTAGCGGGACTTACGAGCAGTACTTC

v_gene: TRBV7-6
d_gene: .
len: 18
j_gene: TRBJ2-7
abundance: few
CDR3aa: CASSFMSGSAATTYEQYF
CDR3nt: TGTGCCAGCAGCTTTATGTCTGGGAGCGCGGCTACCACTTACGAGCAGTACTTC

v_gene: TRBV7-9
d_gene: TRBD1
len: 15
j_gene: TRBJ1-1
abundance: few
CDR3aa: CASSSAQGADTEAFF
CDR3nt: TGTGCCAGCAGCTCCGCCCAGGGGGCGGACACTGAAGCTTTCTTT

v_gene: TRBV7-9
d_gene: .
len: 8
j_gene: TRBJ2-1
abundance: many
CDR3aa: CASSLGFF
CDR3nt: TGTGCCAGCAGCTTGGGGTTCTTC

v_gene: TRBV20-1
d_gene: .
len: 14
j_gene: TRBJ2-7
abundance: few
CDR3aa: CSARGPVASFEQYF
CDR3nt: TGCAGTGCTAGGGGGCCGGTGGCTAGCTTTGAGCAGTACTTC

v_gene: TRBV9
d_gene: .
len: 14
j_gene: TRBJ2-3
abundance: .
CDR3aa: CASSVYLSTDTQYF
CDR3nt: TGTGCCAGCAGCGTATATCTAAGCACAGATACGCAGTATTTT

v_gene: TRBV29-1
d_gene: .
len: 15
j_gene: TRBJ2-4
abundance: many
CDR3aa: CSVEGGEGTSNIQYF
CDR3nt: TGCAGCGTTGAAGGCGGTGAGGGGACCTCCAACATTCAGTACTTC

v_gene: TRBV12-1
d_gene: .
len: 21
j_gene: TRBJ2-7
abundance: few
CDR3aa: CASSFASPGQGRWWRMYEQYF
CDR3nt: TGTGCCAGCAGCTTTGCTTCACCGGGACAGGGAAGGTGGTGGAGGATGTACGAGCAGTACTTC

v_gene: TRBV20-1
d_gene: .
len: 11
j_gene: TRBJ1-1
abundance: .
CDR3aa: CSARSPAEAFF
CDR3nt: TGCAGTGCTAGATCACCGGCTGAAGCTTTCTTT

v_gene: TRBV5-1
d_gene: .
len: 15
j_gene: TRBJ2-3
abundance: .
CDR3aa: CASSWGPPLRDTQYF
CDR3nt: TGCGCCAGCAGCTGGGGTCCACCCCTCCGCGATACGCAGTATTTT

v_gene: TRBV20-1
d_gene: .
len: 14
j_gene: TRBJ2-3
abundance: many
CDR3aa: CSAWGRGGTDTQYF
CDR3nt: TGCAGTGCTTGGGGCAGGGGGGGCACAGATACGCAGTATTTT

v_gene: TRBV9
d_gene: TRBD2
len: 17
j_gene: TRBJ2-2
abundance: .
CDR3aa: CASSTKILAGKAGELFF
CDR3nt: TGTGCCAGCAGCACCAAGATACTAGCGGGGAAGGCCGGGGAGCTGTTTTTT

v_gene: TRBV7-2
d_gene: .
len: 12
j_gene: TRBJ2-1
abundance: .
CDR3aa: CASSIALYEQFF
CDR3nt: TGTGCCAGCAGCATAGCGTTATATGAGCAGTTCTTC

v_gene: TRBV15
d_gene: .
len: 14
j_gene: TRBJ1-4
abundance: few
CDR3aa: CATSRDRLGEKLFF
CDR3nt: TGTGCCACCAGCAGAGATCGGCTGGGGGAAAAACTGTTTTTT

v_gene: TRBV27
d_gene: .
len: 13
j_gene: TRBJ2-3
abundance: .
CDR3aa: CASKVGSTDTQYF
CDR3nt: TGTGCCAGCAAGGTGGGGTCCACAGATACGCAGTATTTT

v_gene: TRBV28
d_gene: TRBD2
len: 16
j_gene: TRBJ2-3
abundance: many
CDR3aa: CASSRLAGGITDTQYF
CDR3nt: TGTGCCAGCAGTCGACTAGCGGGGGGAATCACAGATACGCAGTATTTT

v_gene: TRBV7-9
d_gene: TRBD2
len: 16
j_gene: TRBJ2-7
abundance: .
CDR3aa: CASSPGLAGDFYEQYF
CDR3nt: TGTGCCAGCAGCCCGGGACTAGCGGGGGATTTCTACGAGCAGTACTTC

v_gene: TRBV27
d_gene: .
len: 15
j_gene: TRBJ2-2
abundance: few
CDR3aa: CASSFIQLQEGELFF
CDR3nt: TGTGCCAGCAGTTTCATCCAACTACAGGAAGGGGAGCTGTTTTTT

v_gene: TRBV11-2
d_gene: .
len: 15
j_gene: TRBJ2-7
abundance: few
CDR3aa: CASRPSLSGPYEQYF
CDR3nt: TGTGCCAGCAGACCCAGCTTAAGTGGTCCCTACGAGCAGTACTTC

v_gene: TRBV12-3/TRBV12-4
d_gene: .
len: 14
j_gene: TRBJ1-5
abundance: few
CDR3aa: CASSYGTSNQPQHF
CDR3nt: TGTGCCAGCAGTTATGGGACTAGCAATCAGCCCCAGCATTTT

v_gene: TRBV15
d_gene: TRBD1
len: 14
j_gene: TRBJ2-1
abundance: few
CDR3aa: CATSPTGWDNEQFF
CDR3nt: TGTGCCACCAGCCCGACAGGGTGGGACAATGAGCAGTTCTTC

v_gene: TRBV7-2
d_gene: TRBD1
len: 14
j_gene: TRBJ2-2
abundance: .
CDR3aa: CASSLWTGPGELFF
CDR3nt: TGTGCCAGCAGCCTCTGGACAGGGCCCGGGGAGCTGTTTTTT

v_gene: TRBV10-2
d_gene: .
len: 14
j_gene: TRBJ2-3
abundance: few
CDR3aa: CASSESTRSGTQYF
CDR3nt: TGCGCCAGCAGTGAGTCTACCAGAAGCGGAACTCAGTATTTT

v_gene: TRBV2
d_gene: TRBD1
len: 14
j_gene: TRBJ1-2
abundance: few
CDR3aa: CASRGDRGNYGYTF
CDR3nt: TGTGCCAGCAGAGGGGACAGGGGAAACTATGGCTACACCTTC

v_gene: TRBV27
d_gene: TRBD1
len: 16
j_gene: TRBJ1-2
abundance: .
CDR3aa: CASSPSAGTGSYGYTF
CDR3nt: TGTGCCAGCAGTCCCTCCGCAGGGACAGGGAGCTATGGCTACACCTTC

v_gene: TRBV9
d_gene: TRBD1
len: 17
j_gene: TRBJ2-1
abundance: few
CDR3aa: CASSVEGQGFLFGEQFF
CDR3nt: TGTGCCAGCAGCGTAGAGGGACAGGGATTTTTATTCGGTGAGCAGTTCTTC

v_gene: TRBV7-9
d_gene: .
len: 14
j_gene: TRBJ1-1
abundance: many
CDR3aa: CASSLAQGDTEAFF
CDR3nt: TGTGCCAGCAGCTTAGCACAGGGTGACACTGAAGCTTTCTTT

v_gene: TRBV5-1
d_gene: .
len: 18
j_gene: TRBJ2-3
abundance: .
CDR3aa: CASSLEQGRGRFTDTQYF
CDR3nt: TGCGCCAGCAGCCTGGAACAGGGTAGGGGCCGTTTCACAGATACGCAGTATTTT

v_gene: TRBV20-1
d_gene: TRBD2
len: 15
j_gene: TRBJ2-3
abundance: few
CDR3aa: CSARSSSGRTDTQYF
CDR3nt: TGCAGTGCTAGGTCGTCTAGCGGGAGAACAGATACGCAGTATTTT

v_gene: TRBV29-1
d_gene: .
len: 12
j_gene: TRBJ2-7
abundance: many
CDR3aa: CSVVEGAYEQYF
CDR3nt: TGCAGCGTTGTAGAGGGAGCGTACGAGCAGTACTTC

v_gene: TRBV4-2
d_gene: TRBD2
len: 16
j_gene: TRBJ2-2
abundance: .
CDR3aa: CASSRLAGGTGGELFF
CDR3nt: TGTGCCAGCAGCCGACTAGCGGGGGGGACCGGCGGGGAGCTGTTTTTT

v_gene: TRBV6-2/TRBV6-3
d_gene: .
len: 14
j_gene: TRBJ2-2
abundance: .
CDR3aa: CASGRAAATGELFF
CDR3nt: TGTGCCAGCGGAAGGGCGGCAGCTACCGGGGAGCTGTTTTTT

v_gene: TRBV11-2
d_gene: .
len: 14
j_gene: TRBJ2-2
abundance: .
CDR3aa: CASSSRGYTGELFF
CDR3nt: TGTGCCAGCAGCTCACGTGGCTACACCGGGGAGCTGTTTTTT

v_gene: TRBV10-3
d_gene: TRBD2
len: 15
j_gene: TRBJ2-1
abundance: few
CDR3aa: CATSTSGGDYNEQFF
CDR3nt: TGTGCCACCTCGACTAGCGGGGGGGACTACAATGAGCAGTTCTTC

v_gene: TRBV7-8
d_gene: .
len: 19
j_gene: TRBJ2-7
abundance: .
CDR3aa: CASSFPYFTRTRFPYEQYF
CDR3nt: TGTGCCAGCAGCTTTCCCTACTTTACTAGGACGCGCTTCCCCTACGAGCAGTACTTC

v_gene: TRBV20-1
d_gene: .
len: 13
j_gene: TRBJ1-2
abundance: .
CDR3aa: CSASRGFDYGYTF
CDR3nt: TGCAGTGCTAGTCGGGGATTCGACTATGGCTACACCTTC

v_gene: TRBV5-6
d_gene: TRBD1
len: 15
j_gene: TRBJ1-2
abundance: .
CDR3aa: CASSPIGTGVYGYTF
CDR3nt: TGTGCCAGCAGCCCTATCGGGACAGGGGTGTATGGCTACACCTTC

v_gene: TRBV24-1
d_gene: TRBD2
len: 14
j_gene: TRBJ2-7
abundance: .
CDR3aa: CATSGGGGDYEQYF
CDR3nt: TGTGCCACCAGTGGCGGGGGTGGCGACTACGAGCAGTACTTC

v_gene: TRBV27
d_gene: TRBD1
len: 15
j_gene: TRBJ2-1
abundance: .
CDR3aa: CASSFLGQGNNEQFF
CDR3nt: TGTGCCAGCAGTTTTCTAGGACAGGGGAACAATGAGCAGTTCTTC